The 25 T cell receptor beta chains below come from one sample, sequenced in a study of vaccination and CD4 T cells after COVID-19. Treatment denoted: approximately nine-day PBMC culture with coronavirus spike peptide pools or control peptides (ViraFEST assay). Cultured CD4+ T cell DNA was sequenced using the Oncomine TCR Beta short-read assay. TCRdb re-derived calls from the PCR reads in MiXCR, one entry per CDR3 protein. The table includes 12,000 to 15,000 distinct CDR3 sequences, about 53% detected once. These receptors lack a known antigen. Source: CD4+ T cells from blood, cultured in vitro, taken before SARS-CoV-2 vaccination. Receptors originate from a human donor who had recovered from COVID-19.

The chain uses TRBV6-2 or TRBV6-3 and TRBJ2-4; D is tentatively TRBD1 or TRBD2 (5 bases each). CDR1 is MNHEY, CDR2 SVGEGT, per germline. This CDR3 region has 14 residues. V dropped 6 bases and J dropped 8 bases, with 17 bases sitting between them. The CDR3 spells CASRTGTPRDIQYF. The CDR3 DNA reads as TGTGCCAGCAGAACCGGGACCCCGAGGGACATTCAGTACTTC.

The chain has TRBV20-1 and TRBJ1-2; a possible D gene is TRBD1 (6 bases). With 0 bases removed from V and 5 bases from J, the gap between germline ends came to 16 bases. Germline-derived CDR1 and CDR2 are DFQATT and SNEGSKA (reference sequence). The CDR3 extends over 15 amino acids. CDR3 region: CSARDHGRGVYGYTF. CDR3 nucleotides: TGCAGTGCTAGAGATCATGGGAGGGGGGTTTATGGCTACACCTTC.

This clonotype was seen a few times. The CDR3 protein is CAIRGDRGTQETQYF. The CDR3 DNA sequence: TGTGCCATCAGGGGCGACCGGGGGACCCAAGAGACCCAGTACTTC. The chain recombines TRBV10-3 with TRBJ2-5, with D possibly being TRBD2 (6 bases). Trimming took 6 bases from V and 1 from J, leaving 15 bases between them. CDR3 length: 15 residues. Germline CDR1 and CDR2: ENHRY and SYGVKD.

The CDR3 bases are TGTGCCAGCAGAAAAGGTACAGCTGAAAAAAACATTCAGTACTTC. It specifies CASRKGTAEKNIQYF. The rearrangement uses TRBV5-4 and TRBJ2-4; D remains ambiguous. Trimming removed 5 bases from V and 4 bases from J, with 16 bases in between. The CDR3 extends over 15 amino acids. The germline V gene has CDR1 SGHNT and CDR2 YYREEE (reference sequence).

The genes are TRBV2 and TRBJ1-1, with D perhaps matching TRBD1 (5 bases). V shed 7 bases and J shed 7 bases, with 13 bases lying between them. Looked up from germline, CDR1 is SNHLY and CDR2 is FYNNEI. The CDR3 contains 12 residues. This chain's CDR3 is CASTDSPIEAFF. The CDR3 DNA follows: TGTGCCAGCACCGACAGTCCCATTGAAGCTTTCTTT. The full variable domain, completed using reference TRBV2 and TRBJ1-1, is EPEVTQTPSHQVTQMGQEVILRCVPISNHLYFYWYRQILGQKVEFLVSFYNNEISEKSEIFDDQFSVERPDGSNFTLKIRSTKLEDSAMYFCASTDSPIEAFFGQGTRLTVV.

The gene calls are TRBV6-2 or TRBV6-3 and TRBJ1-4, with 8 nucleotides matching TRBD1. The CDR3 is made up of 15 amino acids. J gave up 3 bases and V 2 bases, and 2 bases lay outside the gene matches. The V gene's germline CDR1 is MNHEY and CDR2 SVGEGT. CDR3 DNA sequence: TGTGCCAGCAGTTACCGGGACAGGCCTAATGAAAAACTGTTTTTT. Encoded protein: CASSYRDRPNEKLFF.

The chain has TRBV20-1 and TRBJ2-1; TRBD1 or TRBD2 may be the D gene (5 bases each). Trimming took off 0 bases at V and 5 bases at J, with 14 bases between the two ends. This CDR3 comprises 15 residues. Per the germline V gene, CDR1 is DFQATT and CDR2 is SNEGSKA (reference sequence). CDR3 coding DNA: TGCAGTGCTAGAGATAAACCGGGACCAAACAATGAGCAGTTCTTC. Its translation: CSARDKPGPNNEQFF.

This clonotype was counted only a few times. The chain is built from TRBV19 and TRBJ2-1; no clear D. The germline CDR1 and CDR2 sequences are LNHDA and SQIVND (reference sequence). The CDR3 length is 16 residues. Trimming stripped 4 bases from V and 2 bases from J, with 15 bases between. CDR3 in amino acids: CASSNVGRAPYNEQFF. The CDR3 DNA reads as TGTGCCAGTAGTAATGTGGGCCGGGCCCCCTACAATGAGCAGTTCTTC.

This chain connects TRBV7-8 to TRBJ2-6; no clear D gene. The CDR3 length is 15 residues. Deletions cut 1 base from V and 4 bases from J, with 8 bases between. CDR1 is SGHVS, CDR2 FQNEAQ, per germline. The CDR3 loop is CASSLVGSGANVLTF. The CDR3 coding sequence is TGTGCCAGCAGCTTAGTAGGGTCAGGGGCCAACGTCCTGACTTTC.

The CDR3 coding sequence is TGTGCCTGGAGTGTGCCAGCGGGAGTCGAGCAGTACTTC. It codes for CAWSVPAGVEQYF. This chain uses TRBV30 with TRBJ2-7; TRBD2 agrees at 8 bases. The CDR3 covers 13 residues. Losses at the gene ends were 0 bases for V and 6 bases for J; bases not matched to a gene: 4. Germline V lookup: CDR1 GTSNPN, CDR2 SVGIG (reference sequence).

The V gene is TRBV12-3 or TRBV12-4, the J gene TRBJ1-1, with D tentatively TRBD1 (6 bases). CDR3 length: 14 residues. V was shortened by 6 bases and J by 1 base, with 12 bases between the two germline ends. The CDR3 DNA reads as TGTGCCAGCAGGATAAGAGGGGGGAACACTGAAGCTTTCTTT. Its protein product is CASRIRGGNTEAFF.

This clonotype was counted a single time. This chain joins TRBV4-2 and TRBJ2-1, with D maybe TRBD2 (6 bases). The germline V and J ends were trimmed by 4 bases and 8 bases, with 15 bases remaining between them. The CDR3 covers 14 residues. CDR1 and CDR2 from the germline V gene are LGHNA and YNFKEQ. Here the CDR3 DNA reads TGTGCCAGCAGCCTGGGCGGGATTAGGGATGAGCAGTTCTTC. It translates to CASSLGGIRDEQFF.

This clonotype was picked up a small number of times. The V and J genes are TRBV19 and TRBJ1-1; D is unclear. The V gene lost 5 bases and the J gene lost 4 bases, with 11 bases spanning the gap. Germline values: CDR1 LNHDA, CDR2 SQIVND (reference sequence). This CDR3 comprises 13 residues. CDR3 region: CASSDNTGTEAFF. CDR3 coding DNA: TGTGCCAGTAGTGATAATACGGGCACTGAAGCTTTCTTT.

This clonotype was seen just once. This chain uses TRBV19 with TRBJ1-5, with 7 bases that match TRBD1. The CDR3 spans 15 residues. J gave up 3 bases and V 5 bases, and 7 bases lay outside the gene matches. Germline assignment: CDR1 LNHDA and CDR2 SQIVND (reference sequence). CDR3: CASSSSTGPNQPQHF. In nucleotides, the CDR3 is TGTGCCAGTAGTTCATCGACAGGGCCCAATCAGCCCCAGCATTTT.

V is TRBV27 and J is TRBJ2-7; D is unclear. V was cut by 5 bases and J by 6 bases, with 14 bases left in between. The CDR3 contains 13 residues. Germline V gives CDR1 MNHEY, CDR2 SMNVEV (reference sequence). This chain's CDR3 is CASSQTVWREQYF. For the CDR3, the DNA is TGTGCCAGCAGTCAAACAGTATGGCGCGAGCAGTACTTC.

This clonotype was seen a single time. This chain joins TRBV28 and TRBJ2-3; possibly TRBD1 for D (5 bases). CDR3 size: 13 residues. Trimming pared 3 bases from V and 5 bases from J, leaving 9 bases between. Germline assignment: CDR1 MDHEN and CDR2 SYDVKM. The CDR3 loop is CASSLAGIDTQYF. In DNA, the CDR3 is TGTGCCAGCAGTTTGGCAGGGATAGATACGCAGTATTTT.

The V call is TRBV6-1, the J call TRBJ1-5, with D possibly matching TRBD1 (5 bases). The V end was cut by 8 bases, the J end by 7 bases, with 12 bases between. The length of the CDR3 is 12 residues. Per the germline V gene, CDR1 is MNHNS and CDR2 is SASEGT. The CDR3 loop reads CASGGTFQPQHF. DNA of the CDR3: TGTGCCAGCGGGGGGACGTTCCAGCCCCAGCATTTT.

The sample holds a few counts of this clonotype. The J gene is TRBJ1-2, the V gene TRBV2; D is ambiguous. Germline lookup yields CDR1 SNHLY and CDR2 FYNNEI. The V and J ends lost 3 bases and 4 bases respectively, with 12 bases between them. This CDR3 is 14 amino acids long. For the CDR3, the DNA is TGTGCCAGCAGTGATCAGCTGTGGGCCTATGGCTACACCTTC. Its protein is CASSDQLWAYGYTF.

V gene TRBV28 combines with J gene TRBJ1-2; weak D call: TRBD1 (5 bases). The CDR3 length is 18 residues. Per germline, CDR1 MDHEN and CDR2 SYDVKM. The V gene lost 2 bases and the J gene lost 6 bases, with 25 bases spanning the gap. CDR3: CASSLRGWGRRTKDGYTF. In nucleotides, the CDR3 is TGTGCCAGCAGTTTAAGGGGCTGGGGCAGGAGAACAAAAGATGGCTACACCTTC.

Only a few counts were recorded for this clonotype. This chain links TRBV7-9 with TRBJ2-2; 13 bases line up with TRBD2. The CDR3 has 18 residues. Germline V gene lookup returns CDR1 SEHNR and CDR2 FQNEAQ (reference sequence). The junction had 5 bases not matched to a gene; V was cut back by 1 base and J by 3 bases. The CDR3 loop is CASSLGRTSGSDTGELFF. CDR3 bases: TGTGCCAGCAGCTTAGGCAGGACTAGCGGGAGTGACACCGGGGAGCTGTTTTTT.

The genes are TRBV20-1 and TRBJ2-1; 10 bases are a match to TRBD1. J gave up 4 bases and V 7 bases, and 7 bases lay outside the gene matches. Germline V gives CDR1 DFQATT, CDR2 SNEGSKA (reference sequence). The CDR3 is 14 amino acids. The CDR3 sequence is CSVTGTGVYNEQFF. The CDR3 nucleotides are TGCAGTGTTACCGGGACAGGGGTTTACAATGAGCAGTTCTTC.

V is TRBV19 and J is TRBJ1-5, with no clear D. Trimming removed 3 bases at V and 7 bases at J, with 13 bases between. The germline V gene encodes CDR1 LNHDA and CDR2 SQIVND (reference sequence). This CDR3 has 14 residues. The CDR3 bases are TGTGCCAGTAGTATCCAGGCTCTTGGGCAGCCCCAGCATTTT. Its translation is CASSIQALGQPQHF.

The chain uses TRBV20-1 and TRBJ1-2, with 7 bases fitting TRBD1. Germline trimming cut 1 base from V and 8 bases from J; bases unmatched to any gene: 7. The germline gives CDR1 DFQATT, CDR2 SNEGSKA (reference sequence). The CDR3 runs to 13 residues. For the CDR3, the DNA is TGCAGTGCTAGAGGGACAGGACTGAGGGGCTACACCTTC. It encodes CSARGTGLRGYTF.

The chain couples TRBV10-2 to TRBJ1-4; D perhaps matches TRBD1 (5 bases). Germline V lookup: CDR1 WSHSY, CDR2 SAAADI. Trimming removed 7 bases at V and 10 bases at J, with 16 bases between. The CDR3 is made up of 13 amino acids. In DNA, the CDR3 is TGCGCCAGCACCGCGGGGGAAACGAGAAAACTGTTTTTT. Amino acid sequence: CASTAGETRKLFF.

This clonotype was found once. This chain links TRBV28 with TRBJ2-3; D unresolved. The CDR3 consists of 12 residues. CDR1 and CDR2 from the germline V gene are MDHEN and SYDVKM. V lost 5 bases to trimming and J lost 4 bases, with 7 bases between them. In nucleotides, the CDR3 is TGTGCCAGCAGTACCCCCCCAGATACGCAGTATTTT. Translating it yields CASSTPPDTQYF.